This T cell receptor (beta chain) was sequenced for a study of kidney transplant recipient with SARS-CoV-2 infection. Germline loops: CDR1 MRHNA, CDR2 SNTAGT. This CDR3 is built from 14 residues. To note about this clonotype: Since a much larger clone is just one base distant, this may be a read error. The CDR3 end shows no conserved phenylalanine or tryptophan, and so a read error is likely.

MiXCR, applied by TCRdb to the reads, yields one record per CDR3 protein. The data hold 200,000 to 250,000 distinct CDR3 sequences, with under 35% observed a single time. This receptor was identified in a male patient aged 25-45 years who had COVID-19 and was a kidney transplant recipient. Some T cells may arise from the graft donor. The sequencing used a blood sample, collected at baseline and between days 110 and 120 from a kidney transplant recipient. The chain carries TRBV6-4 and TRBJ2-2; perhaps TRBD2 as D (5 bases). The DNA of the CDR3 is TGTGCCAGCAGACCATCCGACTACACGGGGGAGCTGTTTTTA. Residues: CASRPSDYTGELFL.